This TCR beta chain was identified during a study of CD8 T cells in ankylosing spondylitis listed by TCRdb under 2017. Regarding the research as a whole: The study profiled T cell receptor beta repertoires in healthy donors and ankylosing spondylitis patients to find disease-linked TCR variants. The whole study cohort included over 85 healthy donors and 25 ankylosing spondylitis patients. Peripheral blood was sampled, and synovial fluid was also collected from ankylosing spondylitis patients. Study-wide conclusions, independent of this receptor: The disease-linked clones were reported to be significantly enriched in matched synovial fluid samples from ankylosing spondylitis patients. Some of the motif variants had been reported before in the synovial fluid and blood of reactive arthritis patients, a finding that suggests common disease-initiation mechanisms. Blood from ankylosing spondylitis patients appeared to be characterized by a TCR beta motif made up of about 8 highly homologous amino acid variants. The disease-linked clones had a CD8+ phenotype and were found at relatively low frequencies in peripheral blood.

This clonotype was picked up a small number of times. It lacks a known antigen. There are no base qualities to consult, and no much larger clone falls within one base. Instrument used: Illumina HiSeq 2500. Quantitative 5'-RACE with molecular barcodes was used to prepare TCR beta libraries. The paper's processing steps were these. To identify disease-linked TCR variants, a new computational method was used, one built on a probabilistic model of VDJ rearrangement. TCRdb reran the public reads through fastp at Q25 and MiXCR, keeping productive beta chains. Entries that share a CDR3 protein sequence are merged under the most common genes and DNA. What appears here as the V and J calls and clone size reflects TCRdb's work, not the paper's. The sample data list 350,000 or so distinct CDR3 sequences, and around 8% of these were observed just once. The top ten clones comprise approximately 14% of the sample.

The sequence derives from a male donor with ankylosing spondylitis. Sample: blood, either unsorted or a sorted T cell fraction (not recorded which).

The CDR3 protein: CASSETPLKVEQFF. The nucleotide sequence reads TGTGCCAGCAGTGAAACTCCCCTGAAGGTTGAGCAGTTCTTC. The chain is made from TRBV6-1 and TRBJ2-1; the D gene remains uncertain. V gives up 2 bases and J gives up 9 bases, and the segment between their germline ends measures 14 bases. In the germline V gene, CDR1 corresponds to MNHNS and CDR2 to SASEGT. The CDR3 has 14 amino acids, counting the end cysteine and phenylalanine. Of the read, only the CDR3 DNA is kept; its 42 bases are in frame from base 1.